The 6 T cell receptor beta chains in this list originate from one sample, sequenced in a study of radiation and T cells in renal cell carcinoma. Time point in this sample: baseline pretreatment blood. The treatment here: 15 Gy SBRT to primary tumor, nephrectomy 4 weeks later. The table came from immunoSEQ multiplex PCR; TCRdb's copy has only in-frame clones and leaves some out. The sample contains tens of thousands of clones, over 70% of which appear only once. The material sequenced was blood, taken from a patient whose treatment included radiotherapy and nephrectomy. Receptor source: a man in his fifties or sixties with renal cell carcinoma.

The chain is built from TRBV6-4 and TRBJ1-2; D gene unclear. The germline gives CDR1 MRHNA, CDR2 SNTAGT. V lost 7 bases and J lost 5, with 23 bases in between. The CDR3 is 16 amino acids. The chain's CDR3 is CASTPYSDWAGYGYTF. CDR3 DNA sequence: TGTGCCAGCACCCCCTACTCGGACTGGGCGGGATATGGCTACACCTTC.

J is TRBJ2-2 and V is TRBV10-1; no firm D call. Deletions cut 4 bases from V and 6 bases from J, with 9 bases between. Germline V gives CDR1 WNHNN, CDR2 SYGVQD (reference sequence). CDR3 length: 13 residues. This CDR3 is CASSGASSGELFF. CDR3 nucleotide sequence: TGCGCCAGCAGTGGAGCGTCCTCCGGGGAGCTGTTTTTT.

CDR3 loop: CASKQQIGSYGYTF. CDR3 in DNA: TGTGCCAGCAAACAACAGATTGGTTCCTATGGCTACACCTTC. The chain recombines TRBV6-5 with TRBJ1-2; D is uncertain. This CDR3 spans 14 amino acids. The V gene lost 7 bases and the J gene lost 4 bases, with 16 bases spanning the gap. From germline, CDR1 is MNHEY and CDR2 SVGAGI.

The J gene is TRBJ2-5, the V gene TRBV19, with D possibly matching TRBD2 (5 bases). With 1 base removed from V and 6 bases from J, the gap between germline ends came to 12 bases. The CDR3 is 14 residues long. Germline assignment: CDR1 LNHDA and CDR2 SQIVND (reference sequence). CDR3 nucleotides: TGTGCCAGTAGTATAGGAGGGAGTGGGAAGACCCAGTACTTC. Translating it yields CASSIGGSGKTQYF.

V and J are TRBV5-6 and TRBJ2-6, with TRBD1 identical over 8 bases. In germline, CDR1 is SGHDT, CDR2 YYEEEE. CDR3 length: 18 residues. V shed 0 bases, J shed 3 bases, and the junction held 8 bases outside the gene matches. This CDR3 is CASSLAWDRFFGANVLTF. The CDR3 region has the DNA TGTGCCAGCAGCTTGGCTTGGGACAGGTTCTTTGGGGCCAACGTCCTGACTTTC.

Here the CDR3 DNA reads TGTGCCAGCAGCTTACAAGTGGGTGAAAAACTGTTTTTT. This codes for CASSLQVGEKLFF. The chain is built from TRBV7-9 and TRBJ1-4; D uncertain. Trimming removed 2 bases from V and 7 bases from J, with 8 bases in between. The CDR3 consists of 13 residues. Per germline, CDR1 SEHNR and CDR2 FQNEAQ (reference sequence).